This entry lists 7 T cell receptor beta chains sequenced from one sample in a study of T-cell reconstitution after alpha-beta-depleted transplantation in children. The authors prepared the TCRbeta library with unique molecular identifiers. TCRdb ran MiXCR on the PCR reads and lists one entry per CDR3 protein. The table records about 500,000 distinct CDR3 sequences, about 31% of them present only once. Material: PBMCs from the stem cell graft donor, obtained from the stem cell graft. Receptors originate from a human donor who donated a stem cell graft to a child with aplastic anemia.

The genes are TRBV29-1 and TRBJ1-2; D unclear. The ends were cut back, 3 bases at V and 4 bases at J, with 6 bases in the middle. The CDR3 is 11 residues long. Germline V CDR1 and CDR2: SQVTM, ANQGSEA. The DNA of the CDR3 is TGCAGCGTTGACCTCCGCTATGGCTACACCTTC. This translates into CSVDLRYGYTF. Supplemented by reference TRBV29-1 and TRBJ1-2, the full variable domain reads SAVISQKPSRDICQRGTSLTIQCQVDSQVTMMFWYRQQPGQSLTLIATANQGSEATYESGFVIDKFPISRPNLTFSTLTVSNMSPEDSSIYLCSVDLRYGYTFGSGTRLTVV.

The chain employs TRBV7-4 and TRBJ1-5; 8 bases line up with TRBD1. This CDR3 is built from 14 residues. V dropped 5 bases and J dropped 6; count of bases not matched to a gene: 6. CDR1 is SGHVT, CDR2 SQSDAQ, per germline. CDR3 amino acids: CASSAYRGGQPQHF. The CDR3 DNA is TGTGCCAGCAGCGCATACAGGGGGGGTCAGCCCCAGCATTTT.

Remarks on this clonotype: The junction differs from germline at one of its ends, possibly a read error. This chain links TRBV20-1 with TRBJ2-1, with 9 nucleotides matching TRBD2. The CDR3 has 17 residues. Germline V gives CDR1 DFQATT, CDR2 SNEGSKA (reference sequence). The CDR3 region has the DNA TGCGGTGCTAGAGAGGGCTTTAGCGGGAGCTCCTACAATGAGCAGTTCTTC. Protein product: CGAREGFSGSSYNEQFF.

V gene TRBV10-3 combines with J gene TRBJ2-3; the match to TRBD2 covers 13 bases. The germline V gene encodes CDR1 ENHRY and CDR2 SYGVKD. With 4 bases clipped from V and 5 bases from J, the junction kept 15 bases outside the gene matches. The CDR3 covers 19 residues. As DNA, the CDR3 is TGTGCCATCAGTGGCCCAACTAGCGGGAGGGCCCCGGGGGTAGATACGCAGTATTTT. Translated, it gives CAISGPTSGRAPGVDTQYF.

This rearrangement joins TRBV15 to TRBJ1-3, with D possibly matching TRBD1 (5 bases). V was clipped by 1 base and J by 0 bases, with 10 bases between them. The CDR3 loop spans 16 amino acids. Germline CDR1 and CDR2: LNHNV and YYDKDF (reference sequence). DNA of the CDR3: TGTGCCACCAGCAGAGCCGACAGACTCTCTGGAAACACCATATATTTT. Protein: CATSRADRLSGNTIYF.

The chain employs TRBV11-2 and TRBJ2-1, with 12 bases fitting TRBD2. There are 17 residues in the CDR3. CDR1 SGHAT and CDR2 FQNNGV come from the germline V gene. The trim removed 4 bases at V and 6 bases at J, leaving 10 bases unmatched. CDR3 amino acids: CASSSRLAGVLFNEQFF. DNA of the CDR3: TGTGCCAGCAGCTCTAGACTAGCGGGAGTGTTATTCAATGAGCAGTTCTTC.

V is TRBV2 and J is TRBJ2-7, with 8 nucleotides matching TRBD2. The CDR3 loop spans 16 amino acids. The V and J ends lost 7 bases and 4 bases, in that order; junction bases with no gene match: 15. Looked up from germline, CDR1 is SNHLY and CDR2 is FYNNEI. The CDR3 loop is CASTVTGGGALYEQYF. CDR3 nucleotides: TGTGCCAGCACAGTCACGGGAGGGGGTGCGTTGTACGAGCAGTACTTC. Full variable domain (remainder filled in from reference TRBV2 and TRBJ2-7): EPEVTQTPSHQVTQMGQEVILRCVPISNHLYFYWYRQILGQKVEFLVSFYNNEISEKSEIFDDQFSVERPDGSNFTLKIRSTKLEDSAMYFCASTVTGGGALYEQYFGPGTRLTVT.